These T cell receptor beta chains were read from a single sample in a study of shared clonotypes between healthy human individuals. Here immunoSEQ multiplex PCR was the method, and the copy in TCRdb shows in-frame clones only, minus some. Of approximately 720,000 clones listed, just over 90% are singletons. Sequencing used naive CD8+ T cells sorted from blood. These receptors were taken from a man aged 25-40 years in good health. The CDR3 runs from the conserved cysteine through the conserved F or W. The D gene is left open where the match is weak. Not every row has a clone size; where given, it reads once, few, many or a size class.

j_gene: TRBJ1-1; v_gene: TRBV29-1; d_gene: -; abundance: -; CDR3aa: CSVFLTDLETEAFF; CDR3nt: TGCAGCGTTTTTCTCACCGACCTAGAGACTGAAGCTTTCTTT
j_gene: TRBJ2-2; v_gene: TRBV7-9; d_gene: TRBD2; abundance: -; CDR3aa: CASSLALGLAGAGGELFF; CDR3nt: TGTGCCAGCAGCTTAGCCTTAGGGCTAGCGGGAGCCGGCGGGGAGCTGTTTTTT
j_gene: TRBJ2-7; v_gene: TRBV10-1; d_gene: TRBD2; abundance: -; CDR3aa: CASSHTSAPEYF; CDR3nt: TGCGCCAGCAGTCACACTAGCGCCCCGGAGTACTTC
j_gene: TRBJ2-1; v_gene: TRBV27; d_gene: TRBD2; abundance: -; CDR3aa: CASSYNGGTSNEQFF; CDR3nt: TGTGCCAGCAGTTATAACGGTGGGACTAGCAATGAGCAGTTCTTC
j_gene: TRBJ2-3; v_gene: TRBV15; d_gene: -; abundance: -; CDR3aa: CATSRAAQAQGTDTQYF; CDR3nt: TGTGCCACCAGCAGAGCAGCCCAAGCGCAAGGCACAGATACGCAGTATTTT
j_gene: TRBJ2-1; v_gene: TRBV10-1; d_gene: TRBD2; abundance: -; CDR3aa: CASSEVGLAVEVGEQFF; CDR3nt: TGCGCCAGCAGTGAGGTCGGACTAGCGGTCGAGGTGGGTGAGCAGTTCTTC
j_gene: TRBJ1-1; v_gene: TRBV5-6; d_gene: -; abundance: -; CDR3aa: CASSSETGPIVAFF; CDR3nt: TGTGCCAGCAGCTCGGAGACAGGACCTATTGTAGCTTTCTTT
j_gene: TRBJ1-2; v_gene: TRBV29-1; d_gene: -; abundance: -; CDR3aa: CSVETVYGYTF; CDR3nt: TGCAGCGTTGAAACGGTCTATGGCTACACCTTC
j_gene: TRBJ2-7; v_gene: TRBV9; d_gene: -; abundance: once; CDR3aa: CASSVAPSYEQYF; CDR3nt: TGTGCCAGCAGCGTAGCCCCGTCCTACGAGCAGTACTTC
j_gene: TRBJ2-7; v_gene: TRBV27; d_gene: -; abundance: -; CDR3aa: CASSLLASYEQYF; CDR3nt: TGTGCCAGCAGTTTATTAGCTTCCTACGAGCAGTACTTC
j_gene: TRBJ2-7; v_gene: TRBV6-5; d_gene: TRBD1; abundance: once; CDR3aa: CASSYLGQGNEQYF; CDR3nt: TGTGCCAGCAGTTACTTGGGACAGGGAAACGAGCAGTACTTC
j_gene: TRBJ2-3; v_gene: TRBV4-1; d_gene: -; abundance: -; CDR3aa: CASSQEVGFSGTDTQYF; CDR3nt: TGCGCCAGCAGCCAAGAAGTGGGGTTCTCTGGCACAGATACGCAGTATTTT
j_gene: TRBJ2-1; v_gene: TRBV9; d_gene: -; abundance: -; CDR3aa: CASGGPGRPFDNEQFF; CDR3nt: TGTGCCAGTGGGGGTCCGGGTAGACCGTTCGACAATGAGCAGTTCTTC
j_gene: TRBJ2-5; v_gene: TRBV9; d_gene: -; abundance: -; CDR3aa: CASSAFGGRGSLETQYF; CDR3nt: TGTGCCAGCAGCGCCTTCGGAGGGAGAGGGTCCTTGGAGACCCAGTACTTC
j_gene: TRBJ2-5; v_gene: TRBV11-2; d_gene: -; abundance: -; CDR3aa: CASSSALGTQYF; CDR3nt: TGTGCCAGCAGCTCCGCTTTGGGGACCCAGTACTTC
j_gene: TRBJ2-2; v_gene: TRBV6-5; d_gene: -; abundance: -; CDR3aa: CASSYEGGDTGELFF; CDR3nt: TGTGCCAGCAGTTACGAAGGGGGTGACACCGGGGAGCTGTTTTTT
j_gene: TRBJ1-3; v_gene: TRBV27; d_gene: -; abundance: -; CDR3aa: CASSLGVGGNTIYF; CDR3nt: TGTGCCAGCAGTTTGGGGGTCGGGGGAAACACCATATATTTT
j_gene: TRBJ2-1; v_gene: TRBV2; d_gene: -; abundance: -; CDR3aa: CASTYDQNEQFF; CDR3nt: TGTGCCAGCACGTACGATCAGAATGAGCAGTTCTTC
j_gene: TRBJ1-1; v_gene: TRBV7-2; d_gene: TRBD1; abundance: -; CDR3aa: CASSLTGLEAFF; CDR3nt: TGTGCCAGCAGCTTGACAGGGCTTGAAGCTTTCTTT
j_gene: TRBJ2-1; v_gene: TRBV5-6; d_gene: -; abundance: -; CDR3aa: CASSLELDLTNEQFF; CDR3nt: TGTGCCAGCAGCTTGGAACTTGATCTAACTAATGAGCAGTTCTTC
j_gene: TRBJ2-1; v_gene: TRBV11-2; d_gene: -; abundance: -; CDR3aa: CASSLSGLGLYNEQFF; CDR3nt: TGTGCCAGCAGCTTAAGTGGCCTCGGGTTATACAATGAGCAGTTCTTC